Each of the 4 T cell receptor beta chains below was sequenced from the same sample in a study of blood T cell repertoires in COVID-19. Repertoires were generated with immunoSEQ multiplex PCR, while TCRdb's copy carries only in-frame clones and drops some. Counted here are around 260,000 clones, 70% to 90% occurring once; the ten biggest clones make up 2.3%. Specimen: peripheral blood. These receptors were taken from a woman aged 50 to 65 with acute or convalescent COVID-19.

Only one count was recorded for this clone. The chain carries TRBV27 and TRBJ2-5; a possible D gene is TRBD2 (6 bases). Trimming left V 8 bases short and J 4 bases short, with 14 bases between. Germline V gene sequence: CDR1 MNHEY, CDR2 SMNVEV (reference sequence). The CDR3 runs 13 residues. CDR3 loop: CASGLRGLETQYF. In nucleotides, the CDR3 is TGTGCCAGCGGACTACGAGGTTTAGAGACCCAGTACTTC.

As concerns this clone: Other nucleotide sequences from this sample produce the same CDR3. CDR3 nucleotides: TGTGCCACCAGCAGGGGACAGGGAATGAACACTGAAGCTTTCTTT. Translation: CATSRGQGMNTEAFF. The rearrangement uses TRBV15 and TRBJ1-1; TRBD1 aligns across 9 bases. Germline V gives CDR1 LNHNV, CDR2 YYDKDF (reference sequence). This CDR3 has 15 residues. Trimming took 3 bases from V and 0 from J; bases not matched to a gene: 2.

The V gene is TRBV4-3, the J gene TRBJ2-3; TRBD2 aligns across 12 bases. The V gene's germline CDR1 is LGHNA and CDR2 YSLEER. The CDR3 extends over 18 amino acids. Trimming cost V 4 bases and J 4 bases; bases outside gene matches: 12. For the CDR3, the DNA is TGCGCCAGCAGCCGCGGACTAGCGGGATACGTAACCGCAGATACGCAGTATTTT. Translated: CASSRGLAGYVTADTQYF.

In this sample, this clone turned up a few times. The J gene is TRBJ2-3, the V gene TRBV10-2; maybe TRBD1 (5 bases). Germline lookup yields CDR1 WSHSY and CDR2 SAAADI. The germline V and J ends were trimmed by 10 bases and 0 bases, with 20 bases remaining between them. CDR3 length equals 16 residues. CDR3 sequence (DNA): TGCGCCACCGTCGCACAGGTTCTTGAGAGCACAGATACGCAGTATTTT. Protein product: CATVAQVLESTDTQYF.